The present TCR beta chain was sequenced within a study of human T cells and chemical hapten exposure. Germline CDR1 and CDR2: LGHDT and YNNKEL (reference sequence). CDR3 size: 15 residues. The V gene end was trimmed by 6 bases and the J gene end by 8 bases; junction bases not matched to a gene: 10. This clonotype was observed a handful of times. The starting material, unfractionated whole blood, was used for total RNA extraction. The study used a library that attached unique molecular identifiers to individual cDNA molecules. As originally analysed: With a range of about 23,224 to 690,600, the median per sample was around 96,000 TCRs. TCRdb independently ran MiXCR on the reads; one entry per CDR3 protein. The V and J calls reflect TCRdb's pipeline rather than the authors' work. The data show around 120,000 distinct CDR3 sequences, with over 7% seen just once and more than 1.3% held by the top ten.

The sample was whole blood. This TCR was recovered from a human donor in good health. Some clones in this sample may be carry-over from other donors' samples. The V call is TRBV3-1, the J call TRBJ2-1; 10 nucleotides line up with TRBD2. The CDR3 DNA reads TGTGCCAGCAGTACCCTAGCGGGAGCCAAGGATGAGCAGTTCTTC. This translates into CASSTLAGAKDEQFF.